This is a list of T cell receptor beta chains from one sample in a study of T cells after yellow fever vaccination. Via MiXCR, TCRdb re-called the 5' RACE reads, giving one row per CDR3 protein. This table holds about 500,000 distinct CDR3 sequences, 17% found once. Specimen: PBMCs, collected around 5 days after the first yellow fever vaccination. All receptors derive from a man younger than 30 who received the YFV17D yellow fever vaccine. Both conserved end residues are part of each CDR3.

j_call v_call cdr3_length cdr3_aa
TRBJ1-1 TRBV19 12 CASRRWTSEAFF
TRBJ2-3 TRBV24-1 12 CATAVGADTQYF
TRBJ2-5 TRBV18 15 CASSRGTGGKETQYF
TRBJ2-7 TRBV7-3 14 CASSPGVTPYEQYF
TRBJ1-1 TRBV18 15 CASSPREGFDSEAFF
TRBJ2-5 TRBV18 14 CASSPAGAQETQYF
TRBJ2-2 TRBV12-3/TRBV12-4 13 CASSLNFGGELFF
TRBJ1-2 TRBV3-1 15 CASSQGARSGDGYTF
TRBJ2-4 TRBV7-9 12 CASAGPEDIQYF
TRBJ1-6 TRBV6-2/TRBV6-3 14 CASSYPGTNSPLHF
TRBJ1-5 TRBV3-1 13 CASSQAPGQPQHF
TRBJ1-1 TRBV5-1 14 CASSSLRGNTEAFF
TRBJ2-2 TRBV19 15 CASSIRFRDTGELFF
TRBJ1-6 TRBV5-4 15 CASSLARTGVSPLHF
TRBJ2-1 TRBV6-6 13 CASSYFRGDEQFF
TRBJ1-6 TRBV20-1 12 CSARPQGSTLHF
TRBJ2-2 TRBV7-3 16 CASSFSAGGHTGELFF
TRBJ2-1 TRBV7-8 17 CASSLLGQSRSYNEQFF
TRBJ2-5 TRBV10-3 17 CAIREGTSGPNQETQYF
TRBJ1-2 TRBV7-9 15 CASSFLGGSNYGYTF
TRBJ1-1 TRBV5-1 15 CASSWGFSGLTEAFF
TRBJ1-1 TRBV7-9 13 CGIGGGHHTEAFF
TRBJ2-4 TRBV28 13 CASSLLQGNIQYF
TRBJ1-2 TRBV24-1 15 CATSDRGRTIDGYTF
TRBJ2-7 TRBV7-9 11 CATHRAYEQYF
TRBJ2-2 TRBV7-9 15 CASSLTGAYTGELFF
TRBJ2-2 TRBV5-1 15 CASSWQGALGGELFF
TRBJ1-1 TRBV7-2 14 CASSLLGVSPEAFF
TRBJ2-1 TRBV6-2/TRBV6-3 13 CASSSTGNNEQFF
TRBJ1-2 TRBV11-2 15 CASSFRGQGLYGYTF
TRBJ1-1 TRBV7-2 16 CASSLWGVVPNTEAFF
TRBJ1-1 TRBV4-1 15 CASSYAGTVNTEAFF
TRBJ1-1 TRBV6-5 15 CASSYSPWKNTEAFF
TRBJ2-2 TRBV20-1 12 CSATLQTGELFF
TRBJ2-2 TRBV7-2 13 CASSLWGAGELFF
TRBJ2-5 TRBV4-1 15 CASSQDTGGLETQYF
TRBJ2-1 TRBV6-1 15 CASTLRGQGYNEQFF
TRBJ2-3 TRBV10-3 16 CAISASFSGGTDTQYF
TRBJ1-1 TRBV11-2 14 CASSFGYNTDGAFF
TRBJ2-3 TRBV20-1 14 CSARNSGGMDTQYF
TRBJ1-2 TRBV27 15 CASSLLLSPNYGYTF
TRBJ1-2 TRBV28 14 CASSRRGVSYGYTF
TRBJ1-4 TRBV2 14 CASGRRPENEKLFF
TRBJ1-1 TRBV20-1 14 CSARQQDLNTEAFF